This TCR beta chain was observed in a study of T-cell reconstitution after alpha-beta-depleted transplantation in children. General study findings and limits: Alpha-beta T cells present about two months after transplant were reported to originate from several hundred expanded graft clones. Some patients' high day-60 TCRbeta diversity was traced to surviving recipient T cells and thymic progenitors. T-cell counts and diversity were attributed mostly to newly produced T cells one year after transplant.

Unique molecular identifiers were incorporated into the prepared TCRbeta library. TCRdb passed the PCR reads through MiXCR, listing each CDR3 protein once. The sample has fewer than 550,000 distinct CDR3 sequences; about an eighth are singletons. Germline assignment: CDR1 SEHNR and CDR2 FQNEAQ (reference sequence). The CDR3 length is 17 residues. Trimming removed 5 bases from V and 3 bases from J; junction bases left unmatched: 11. Concerning this clonotype: The antigen is not known.

This clonotype originated in a female patient aged 2-9 years who had a stem cell transplant for aplastic anemia, so the T cells may come from the graft donor. Sequencing used PBMCs, mostly from graft donor cells, obtained 180 days after TCRalphabeta/CD19-depleted stem cell transplant. The rearrangement uses TRBV7-9 and TRBJ2-1; 9 bases match TRBD2. The CDR3 region is CASSRWASGIGYNEQFF. CDR3 nucleotides: TGTGCCAGCAGCCGGTGGGCTAGCGGGATTGGCTACAATGAGCAGTTCTTC.